This paragraph covers one T cell receptor beta chain sequence. Researchers sorted participants into cohorts using their self-reported clinical history. TCRdb keeps only in-frame clones here, not all; method: immunoSEQ multiplex PCR. The sample comprises about 220,000 clones, roughly 90% of which are singletons, and around 3.5% rests with the top ten. These data belong to a study of blood T cell repertoires in COVID-19. Trimming stripped 5 bases from V and 5 bases from J, with 24 bases between. CDR3 length: 16 residues. Germline assignment: CDR1 SQVTM and CDR2 ANQGSEA. The source of this sequence is a woman aged 40 to 50 with acute COVID-19. The genes are TRBV29-1 and TRBJ2-5; possibly TRBD2 for D (6 bases). The sample comprised PBMCs or T cells enriched from blood (not recorded which). CDR3 sequence reads: CSVFGGRGKTGETQYF. DNA of the CDR3: TGCAGCGTTTTCGGGGGACGGGGGAAAACGGGGGAGACCCAGTACTTC.